This T cell receptor (beta chain) emerged from a study of T cells after yellow fever vaccination. Study details: Preparation of the low-cell-number fractions used SMART-Seq v4 Ultra Low Input. General study findings and limits: The secondary response peaked faster, at day 5 versus 15, but was weaker.

The length of the CDR3 is 13 residues. The germline V gene has CDR1 SQVTM and CDR2 ANQGSEA. The germline V and J ends were trimmed by 4 bases and 0 bases, with 9 bases remaining between them. Regarding this clonotype: Its specificity is unknown.

UMIs were added to TCR cDNA along with a universal primer site when it was made by 5'RACE template switching. Using its own MiXCR run on the 5' RACE reads, TCRdb lists one record per CDR3 protein. The repertoire holds around 600,000 distinct CDR3 sequences, with 12% as singletons. The clonotype was recovered from a man under 40 who received the YFV17D yellow fever vaccine. The specimen comprised PBMCs, sampled on the day of the yellow fever booster vaccination. The gene calls are TRBV29-1 and TRBJ2-5; D perhaps matches TRBD2 (5 bases). In DNA, the CDR3 is TGCAGCGTTGGAGGGCCTTACCAAGAGACCCAGTACTTC. Protein: CSVGGPYQETQYF.